This TCR beta chain appears in the sequencing data of a study of early stage breast cancer tumors. Study observations and caveats: Compared with adjacent normal breast tissue, tumors showed roughly 2.5-fold greater T cell density and higher clonality.

In regard to this clone: What it recognizes is unknown.

Clones were sequenced by immunoSEQ multiplex PCR, and TCRdb holds only the in-frame ones, with some missing. Altogether fewer than 75,000 clones are present, approximately 80% being singletons, with the ten largest covering approximately 3.6%. CDR3 length: 15 amino acids. The ends were cut back, 3 bases at V and 0 bases at J, with 9 bases in the middle. Germline V gene sequence: CDR1 SEHNR, CDR2 FQNEAQ (reference sequence). The TCR sequence derives from a person aged 30 to 39 with breast cancer. Sequenced input: blood. The V gene is TRBV7-9, the J gene TRBJ2-1, with D tentatively TRBD2 (5 bases). This CDR3 reads CASSLRAASYNEQFF. CDR3 bases: TGTGCCAGCAGCTTGAGGGCGGCCTCCTACAATGAGCAGTTCTTC.